This T cell receptor (beta chain) was retrieved from a study of blood T cell repertoires in COVID-19. Study at large: Acute and convalescent COVID-19 specimens originated in the United States, Italy and Spain. Sample material is recorded as cDNA or gDNA derived from T cells, B-cell-depleted T cells, or PBMCs.

This CDR3 spans 15 amino acids. Germline assignment: CDR1 SGHTA and CDR2 FQGTGA. V was clipped by 1 base and J by 2 bases, with 9 bases between them. In the study's own analysis: Amplification of reference gene primers was used by the study to estimate nucleated cell counts. TCRdb keeps only in-frame clones here, not all; method: immunoSEQ multiplex PCR. The DNA gave D and trimming, while V, J and clone size come from that table. In the table there are over 200,000 clones, around 84% of which are singletons. The sample taken for sequencing was peripheral blood. The chain joins TRBV7-3 to TRBJ2-1; D is perhaps TRBD2 (6 bases). This sequence was found in a woman of 80 years or more with active or convalescent COVID-19. The CDR3 DNA reads as TGTGCCAGCAGCTTAATGGGGGGTGCCTACAATGAGCAGTTCTTC. Protein sequence: CASSLMGGAYNEQFF.